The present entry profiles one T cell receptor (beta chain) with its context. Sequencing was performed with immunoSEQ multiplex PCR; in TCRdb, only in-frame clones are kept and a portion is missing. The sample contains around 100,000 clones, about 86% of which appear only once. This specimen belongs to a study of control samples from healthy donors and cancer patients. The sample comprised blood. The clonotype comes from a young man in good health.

The DNA of the CDR3 is TGTGCCACCAGTGACTGGAGGGTCGGTCAGCCCCAGCATTTT. This sequence encodes CATSDWRVGQPQHF. The rearrangement links TRBV24-1 to TRBJ1-5; D remains unclear. CDR1 KGHDR and CDR2 SFDVKD come from the germline V gene. The length of the CDR3 is 14 residues. Trimming pared 4 bases from V and 6 bases from J, leaving 12 bases between.